The sample holds many counts of the clone carrying this T cell receptor beta chain. The data originate from a study of T-cell reconstitution after alpha-beta-depleted transplantation in children. As it was prepared, the TCRbeta library received unique molecular identifiers. MiXCR, applied by TCRdb to the PCR reads, yields one record per CDR3 protein. The sample records more than 550,000 distinct CDR3 sequences, roughly 10% being singletons. The CDR3 is 17 residues long. Germline lookup yields CDR1 SGDLS and CDR2 YYNGEE. V shed 4 bases, J shed 4 bases, and the junction held 10 bases outside the gene matches.

The clonotype comes from a human donor who donated a stem cell graft to a child with acute myeloid leukemia. The source material was PBMCs from the stem cell graft donor, sampled from the stem cell graft. V and J are TRBV9 and TRBJ2-5, with 13 bases aligning to TRBD2. The CDR3 DNA reads TGTGCCAGCAGCACCGGGACTAGCGGGAATACCCGAGAGACCCAGTACTTC. It codes for CASSTGTSGNTRETQYF.